These 11 T cell receptor beta chains share one sample of origin, sequenced in a study of graft-versus-host responses after intestinal transplantation. Method: immunoSEQ multiplex PCR; TCRdb's copy keeps in-frame clones and lacks some. This table holds some 62,000 clones, more than 90% found once. Their antigen targets remain unknown. This material consisted of unstimulated CD8+ T cells sorted from spleen or lymph node cells, taken before transplant. The origin of the receptors is a human donor who was the organ donor for an intestinal transplant.

V is TRBV27 and J is TRBJ2-1, with D maybe TRBD2 (6 bases). This CDR3 is built from 16 residues. The germline V gene has CDR1 MNHEY and CDR2 SMNVEV (reference sequence). Trimming removed 5 bases from V and 8 bases from J, with 22 bases in between. The CDR3 nucleotides are TGTGCCAGCAGTGTCGCTTTACGGCGGGGCGTGGATGAGCAGTTCTTC. It encodes CASSVALRRGVDEQFF.

The chain uses TRBV2 and TRBJ2-5; D might be TRBD1 (6 bases). The CDR3 is made up of 15 amino acids. Trimming pared 6 bases from V and 2 bases from J, leaving 16 bases between. Germline lookup yields CDR1 SNHLY and CDR2 FYNNEI. The DNA for the CDR3 is TGTGCCAGCAGCGATCTTGAAACAGGGCAAGAGACCCAGTACTTC. This sequence encodes CASSDLETGQETQYF.

The CDR3 is CASSQDYGDRLDTEAFF. The DNA for the CDR3 is TGCGCCAGCAGCCAAGATTACGGGGACAGGTTGGACACTGAAGCTTTCTTT. This chain uses TRBV4-1 with TRBJ1-1; TRBD1 aligns across 8 bases. The CDR3 spans 17 residues. The V gene end was trimmed by 0 bases and the J gene end by 3 bases; junction bases not matched to a gene: 9. Germline assignment: CDR1 MGHRA and CDR2 YSYEKL.

This clone was recorded a few times. The V call is TRBV6-1, the J call TRBJ2-7; a possible D gene is TRBD1 (6 bases). Trimming pared 3 bases from V and 3 bases from J, leaving 18 bases between. The CDR3 length is 16 residues. Germline V gene sequence: CDR1 MNHNS, CDR2 SASEGT. This CDR3 is CASSDGTLVGLYEQYF. The CDR3, as DNA: TGTGCCAGCAGTGACGGGACATTAGTTGGCCTCTACGAGCAGTACTTC.

This clone was counted a few times. V gene TRBV4-3 combines with J gene TRBJ1-1; D is unclear. This CDR3 region has 14 residues. Between the trimmed V and J ends, which lost 4 bases and 7 bases, there was a span of 16 bases. From germline, CDR1 is LGHNA and CDR2 YSLEER. The CDR3 reads CASSRRVPSGEAFF. The CDR3 coding sequence is TGCGCCAGCAGCCGGAGAGTCCCCAGTGGTGAAGCTTTCTTT.

The chain carries TRBV7-9 and TRBJ2-7; TRBD1 matches at 8 bases. The CDR3 has 15 residues. CDR1 is SEHNR, CDR2 FQNEAQ, per germline (reference sequence). J gave up 1 base and V 8 bases, and 10 bases lay outside the gene matches. The CDR3 loop is CASGRRDRSSYEQYF. The CDR3 DNA reads TGTGCCAGCGGGCGGAGGGACAGGTCTTCCTACGAGCAGTACTTC.

J is TRBJ2-4 and V is TRBV2, with 8 bases identical to TRBD1. The CDR3 loop spans 19 amino acids. With V trimmed by 8 bases and J by 0 bases, 18 bases remained unmatched. CDR1 and CDR2 from the germline V gene are SNHLY and FYNNEI. The CDR3 region is CASGETGESYHLAKNIQYF. The CDR3 nucleotides read TGTGCCAGCGGGGAGACAGGGGAAAGTTACCACCTAGCCAAAAACATTCAGTACTTC. The full variable domain, its missing parts supplied by reference TRBV2 and TRBJ2-4, is EPEVTQTPSHQVTQMGQEVILRCVPISNHLYFYWYRQILGQKVEFLVSFYNNEISEKSEIFDDQFSVERPDGSNFTLKIRSTKLEDSAMYFCASGETGESYHLAKNIQYFGAGTRLSVL.

This chain connects TRBV7-2 to TRBJ2-1; 7 bases are shared with TRBD2. There are 15 residues in the CDR3. The V gene end was trimmed by 5 bases and the J gene end by 6 bases; junction bases not matched to a gene: 10. Per the germline V gene, CDR1 is SGHTA and CDR2 is FQGNSA. CDR3 nucleotides: TGTGCCAGCAGCCCCTCGACTAGCAGGTTCAATGAGCAGTTCTTC. It yields the protein CASSPSTSRFNEQFF. Full variable domain (missing parts from reference TRBV7-2 and TRBJ2-1): GAGVSQSPSNKVTEKGKDVELRCDPISGHTALYWYRQSLGQGLEFLIYFQGNSAPDKSGLPSDRFSAERTGGSVSTLTIQRTQQEDSAVYLCASSPSTSRFNEQFFGPGTRLTVL.

The chain couples TRBV19 to TRBJ2-1; TRBD2 is a possible D gene (5 bases). Trimming left V 4 bases short and J 6 bases short, with 10 bases between. The CDR3 is 13 amino acids. From germline, CDR1 is LNHDA and CDR2 SQIVND (reference sequence). The CDR3 here is CASSRPGFNEQFF. The CDR3 bases are TGTGCCAGTAGTAGGCCGGGGTTCAATGAGCAGTTCTTC.

This rearrangement joins TRBV10-3 to TRBJ2-1; 10 nucleotides match TRBD2. Germline loops: CDR1 ENHRY, CDR2 SYGVKD. This CDR3 spans 18 amino acids. V shed 0 bases and J 5 bases; nucleotides not matched to a gene: 10. The CDR3 region is CAISESKAGTSVHNEQFF. CDR3 sequence (DNA): TGTGCCATCAGTGAGTCAAAAGCCGGGACTAGCGTTCACAATGAGCAGTTCTTC.

Only a few counts were recorded for this clone. The chain combines TRBV28 with TRBJ2-7; 11 nucleotides agree with TRBD2. The CDR3 covers 19 residues. V trimming: 1 base; J trimming: 5 bases; junction bases outside the gene matches: 16. The germline V gene encodes CDR1 MDHEN and CDR2 SYDVKM. The CDR3 loop reads CASSLFPPLTSGSTHEQYF. The CDR3 nucleotides read TGTGCCAGCAGTTTATTTCCCCCACTCACTAGCGGGAGCACCCACGAGCAGTACTTC.